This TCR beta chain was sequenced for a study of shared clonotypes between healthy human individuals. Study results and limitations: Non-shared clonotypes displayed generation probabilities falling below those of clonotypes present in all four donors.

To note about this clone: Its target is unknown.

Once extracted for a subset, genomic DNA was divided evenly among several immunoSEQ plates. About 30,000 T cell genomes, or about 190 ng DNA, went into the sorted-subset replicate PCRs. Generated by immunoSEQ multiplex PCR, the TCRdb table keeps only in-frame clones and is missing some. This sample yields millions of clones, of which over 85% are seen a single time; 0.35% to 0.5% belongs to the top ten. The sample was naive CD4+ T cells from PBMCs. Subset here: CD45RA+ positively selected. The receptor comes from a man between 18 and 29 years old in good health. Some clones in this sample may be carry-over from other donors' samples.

CDR3 DNA sequence: TGTGCCAGCAGGGGGACAGGCTCTGGAAACACCATATATTTT. Translated, it gives CASRGTGSGNTIYF. The chain is built from TRBV6-5 and TRBJ1-3, with 8 bases lining up with TRBD1. The V segment lost 6 bases and the J segment 0 bases; nucleotides outside the gene matches: 1. CDR3 length: 14 residues. Germline V gives CDR1 MNHEY, CDR2 SVGAGI.